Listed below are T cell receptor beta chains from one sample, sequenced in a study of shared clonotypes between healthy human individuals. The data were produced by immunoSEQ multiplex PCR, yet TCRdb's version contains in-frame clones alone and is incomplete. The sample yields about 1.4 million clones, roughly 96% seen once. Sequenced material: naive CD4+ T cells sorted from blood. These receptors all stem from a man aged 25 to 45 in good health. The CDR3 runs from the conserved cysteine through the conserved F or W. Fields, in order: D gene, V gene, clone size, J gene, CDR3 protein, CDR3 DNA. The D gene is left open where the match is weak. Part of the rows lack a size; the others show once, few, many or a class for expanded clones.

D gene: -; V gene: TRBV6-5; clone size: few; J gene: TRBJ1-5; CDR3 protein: CASSYSGSNQPQHF; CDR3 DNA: TGTGCCAGCAGTTACTCGGGTAGCAATCAGCCCCAGCATTTT
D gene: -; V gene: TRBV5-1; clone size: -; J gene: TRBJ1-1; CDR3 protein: CASSLTNTEAFF; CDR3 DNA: TGCGCCAGCAGCTTGACGAACACTGAAGCTTTCTTT
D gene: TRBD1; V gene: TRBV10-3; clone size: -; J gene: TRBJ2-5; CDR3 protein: CAISGDRGIEETQYF; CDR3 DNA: TGTGCCATCAGTGGGGACAGGGGTATAGAAGAGACCCAGTACTTC
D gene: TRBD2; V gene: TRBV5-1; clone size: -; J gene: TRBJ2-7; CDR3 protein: CASSPKPQTNSGSPYEQYF; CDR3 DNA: TGCGCCAGCAGCCCGAAACCACAGACCAATAGCGGGAGCCCCTACGAGCAGTACTTC
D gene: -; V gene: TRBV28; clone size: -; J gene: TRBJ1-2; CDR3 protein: CASSPPEQPRGYTF; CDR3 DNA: TGTGCCAGCAGTCCCCCCGAACAGCCAAGGGGCTACACCTTC
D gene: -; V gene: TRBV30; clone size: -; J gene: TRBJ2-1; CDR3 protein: CAWSVSLSSYNEQFF; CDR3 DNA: TGTGCCTGGAGTGTATCCTTGAGCTCCTACAATGAGCAGTTCTTC
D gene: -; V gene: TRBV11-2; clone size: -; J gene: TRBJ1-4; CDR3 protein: CASSTDSATNEKLFF; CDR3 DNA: TGTGCCAGCAGCACGGACAGTGCAACTAATGAAAAACTGTTTTTT
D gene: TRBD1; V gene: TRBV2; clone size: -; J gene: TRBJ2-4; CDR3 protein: CASSEETGNIQYF; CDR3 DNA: TGTGCCAGCAGTGAAGAGACAGGGAACATTCAGTACTTC
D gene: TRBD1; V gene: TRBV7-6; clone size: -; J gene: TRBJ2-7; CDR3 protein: CASSLALLGIGQGGEQYF; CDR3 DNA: TGTGCCAGCAGCTTAGCGCTGTTAGGAATCGGACAGGGCGGCGAGCAGTACTTC
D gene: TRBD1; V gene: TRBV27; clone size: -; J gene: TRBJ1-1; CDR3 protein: CASSPQGSVGNTEAFF; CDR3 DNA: TGTGCCAGCAGTCCACAGGGGTCAGTCGGGAACACTGAAGCTTTCTTT
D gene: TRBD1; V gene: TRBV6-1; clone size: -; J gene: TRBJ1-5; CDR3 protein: CASSEIAQGQPQHF; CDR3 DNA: TGTGCCAGCAGTGAAATCGCACAGGGGCAGCCCCAGCATTTT
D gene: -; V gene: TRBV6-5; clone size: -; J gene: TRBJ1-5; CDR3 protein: CASSFRDSNQPQHF; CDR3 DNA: TGTGCCAGCAGTTTCAGGGATAGCAATCAGCCCCAGCATTTT
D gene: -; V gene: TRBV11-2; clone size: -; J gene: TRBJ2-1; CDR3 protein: CASSSSLLLDNEQFF; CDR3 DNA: TGTGCCAGCAGCTCGAGCCTTCTCTTGGACAATGAGCAGTTCTTC
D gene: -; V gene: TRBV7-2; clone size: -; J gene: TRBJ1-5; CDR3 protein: CASSLYNQPQHF; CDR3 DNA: TGTGCCAGCAGCTTATATAATCAGCCCCAGCATTTT
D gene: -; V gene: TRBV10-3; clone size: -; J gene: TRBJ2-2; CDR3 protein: CAISGRGGAGELFF; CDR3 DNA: TGTGCCATCAGTGGGCGAGGTGGAGCCGGGGAGCTGTTTTTT
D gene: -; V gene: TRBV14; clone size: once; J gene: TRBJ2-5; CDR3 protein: CASSPGRWVQETQYF; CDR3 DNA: TGTGCCAGCAGCCCGGGGCGATGGGTCCAAGAGACCCAGTACTTC
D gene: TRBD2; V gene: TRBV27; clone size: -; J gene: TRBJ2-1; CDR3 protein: CASKPAGGYNEQFF; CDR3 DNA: TGTGCCAGCAAGCCAGCGGGAGGGTACAATGAGCAGTTCTTC
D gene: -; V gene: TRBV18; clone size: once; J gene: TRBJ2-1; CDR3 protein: CASSPPGREGAFF; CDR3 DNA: TGTGCCAGCTCACCACCGGGACGGGAGGGGGCGTTCTTC
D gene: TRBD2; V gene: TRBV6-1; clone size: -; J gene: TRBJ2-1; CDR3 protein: CASMGTSGYNEQFF; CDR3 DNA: TGTGCCAGCATGGGGACTAGCGGATACAATGAGCAGTTCTTC
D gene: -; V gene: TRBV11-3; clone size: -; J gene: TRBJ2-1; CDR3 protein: CASSPKRSSYNEQFF; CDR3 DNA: TGTGCCAGCAGCCCAAAACGGAGCTCCTACAATGAGCAGTTCTTC
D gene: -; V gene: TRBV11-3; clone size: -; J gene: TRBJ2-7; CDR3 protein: CASSLNGGMSVEQYF; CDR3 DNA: TGTGCCAGCAGCTTGAACGGGGGCATGTCGGTCGAGCAGTACTTC
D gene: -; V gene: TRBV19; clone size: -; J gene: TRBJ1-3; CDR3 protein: CASSKDRISGNTIYF; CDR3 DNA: TGTGCCAGTAGTAAGGACCGGATCTCTGGAAACACCATATATTTT
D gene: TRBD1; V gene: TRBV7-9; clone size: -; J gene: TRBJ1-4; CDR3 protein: CASSDRGSGEKLFF; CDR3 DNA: TGTGCCAGCAGCGACAGGGGTTCGGGAGAAAAACTGTTTTTT
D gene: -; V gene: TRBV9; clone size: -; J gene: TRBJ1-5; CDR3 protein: CASSVGTDVYQPQHF; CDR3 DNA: TGTGCCAGCAGCGTAGGGACAGACGTCTATCAGCCCCAGCATTTT
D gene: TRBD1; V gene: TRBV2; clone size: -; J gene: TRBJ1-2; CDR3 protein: CASSEAWTGQRRSYGYTF; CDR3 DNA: TGTGCCAGCAGTGAAGCGTGGACGGGACAGAGACGATCCTATGGCTACACCTTC
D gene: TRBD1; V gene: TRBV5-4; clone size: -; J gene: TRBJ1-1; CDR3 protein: CASSLGQGIMNTEAFF; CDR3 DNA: TGTGCCAGCAGCTTGGGACAGGGAATCATGAACACTGAAGCTTTCTTT
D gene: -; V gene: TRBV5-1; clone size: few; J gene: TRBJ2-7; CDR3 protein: CASSLASPTYEQYF; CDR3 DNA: TGCGCCAGCAGCTTGGCTTCTCCGACCTACGAGCAGTACTTC
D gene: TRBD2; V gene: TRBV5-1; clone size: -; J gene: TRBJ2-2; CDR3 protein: CASSQPGLAGDWNTGELFF; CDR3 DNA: TGCGCCAGCAGCCAGCCGGGACTAGCGGGAGATTGGAACACCGGGGAGCTGTTTTTT
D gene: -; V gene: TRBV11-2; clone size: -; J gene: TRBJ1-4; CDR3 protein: CASSRGRRNEKLFF; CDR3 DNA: TGTGCCAGCAGCCGTGGACGGAGGAATGAAAAACTGTTTTTT
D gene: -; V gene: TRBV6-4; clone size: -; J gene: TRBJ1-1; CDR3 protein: CASSDVPFGQEAFF; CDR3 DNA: TGTGCCAGCAGTGACGTCCCATTTGGACAGGAAGCTTTCTTT
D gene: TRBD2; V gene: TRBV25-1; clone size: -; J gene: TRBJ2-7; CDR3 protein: CASSEIGAGESYVYF; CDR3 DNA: TGTGCCAGCAGTGAGATCGGGGCGGGAGAGTCCTACGTGTACTTC
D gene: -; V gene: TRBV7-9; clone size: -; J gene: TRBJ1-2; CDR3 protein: CASSLEGNYGYTF; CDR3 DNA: TGTGCCAGCAGCTTAGAAGGGAACTATGGCTACACCTTC
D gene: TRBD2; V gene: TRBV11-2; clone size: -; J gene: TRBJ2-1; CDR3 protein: CASSLSRGSGREDEQFF; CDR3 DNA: TGTGCCAGCAGCTTATCGCGAGGTAGCGGGAGGGAGGATGAGCAGTTCTTC
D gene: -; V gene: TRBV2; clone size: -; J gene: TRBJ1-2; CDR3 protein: CASSEGTANYGYTF; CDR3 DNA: TGTGCCAGCAGTGAAGGGACAGCTAACTATGGCTACACCTTC
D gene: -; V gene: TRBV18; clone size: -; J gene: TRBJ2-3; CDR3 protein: CASSIPPSSPDTQYF; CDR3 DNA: TGTGCCAGCTCAATTCCGCCCAGTAGCCCAGATACGCAGTATTTT
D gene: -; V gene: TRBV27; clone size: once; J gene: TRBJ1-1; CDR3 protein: CASKIRRLNTEAFF; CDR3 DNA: TGTGCCAGCAAAATTAGACGGCTGAACACTGAAGCTTTCTTT
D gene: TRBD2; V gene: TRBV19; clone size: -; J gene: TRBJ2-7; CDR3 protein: CASSRGQRTSGPYEQYF; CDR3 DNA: TGTGCCAGTAGTAGGGGACAGCGGACTAGCGGACCCTACGAGCAGTACTTC
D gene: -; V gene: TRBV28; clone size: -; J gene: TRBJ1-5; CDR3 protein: CASSFVPVGNQPQHF; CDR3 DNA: TGTGCCAGCAGTTTCGTTCCGGTGGGCAATCAGCCCCAGCATTTT
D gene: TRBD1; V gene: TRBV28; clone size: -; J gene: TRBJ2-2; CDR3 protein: CASSLTGGASGELFF; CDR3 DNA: TGTGCCAGCAGCTTGACAGGGGGCGCCTCCGGGGAGCTGTTTTTT
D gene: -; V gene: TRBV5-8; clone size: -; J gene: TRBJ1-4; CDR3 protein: CASSIGGTNEKLFF; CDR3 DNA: TGTGCCAGCAGCATAGGGGGAACTAATGAAAAACTGTTTTTT
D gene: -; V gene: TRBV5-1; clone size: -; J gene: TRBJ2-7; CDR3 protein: CASSVLGRNPYEQYF; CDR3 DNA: TGCGCCAGCAGCGTGCTTGGACGGAACCCCTACGAGCAGTACTTC
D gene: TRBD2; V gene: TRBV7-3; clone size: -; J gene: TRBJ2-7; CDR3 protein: CASSLGTSGAEQYF; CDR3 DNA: TGTGCCAGCAGCCTCGGGACTAGCGGGGCCGAGCAGTACTTC
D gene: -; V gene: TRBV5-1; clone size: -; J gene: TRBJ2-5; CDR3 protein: CASSPTGTSETQYF; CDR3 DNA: TGCGCCAGCAGCCCGACCGGGACTTCGGAGACCCAGTACTTC
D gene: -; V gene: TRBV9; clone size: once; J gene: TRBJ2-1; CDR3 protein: CASSATSEQFF; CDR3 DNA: TGTGCCAGCAGCGCCACAAGTGAGCAGTTCTTC
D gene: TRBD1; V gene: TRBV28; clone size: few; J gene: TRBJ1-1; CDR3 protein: CASNTGASTEAFF; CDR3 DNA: TGTGCCAGCAATACAGGGGCCTCCACTGAAGCTTTCTTT
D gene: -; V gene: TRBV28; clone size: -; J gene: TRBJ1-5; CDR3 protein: CASNPEGGREPQHF; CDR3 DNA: TGTGCCAGCAACCCCGAGGGGGGGCGGGAGCCCCAGCATTTT
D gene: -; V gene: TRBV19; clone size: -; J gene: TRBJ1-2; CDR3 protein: CASSSIAATGTSYGYTF; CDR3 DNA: TGTGCCAGTAGTTCAATAGCCGCTACGGGGACCTCCTATGGCTACACCTTC
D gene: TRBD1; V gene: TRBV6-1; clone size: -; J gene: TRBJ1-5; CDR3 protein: CASSASTGYGSNQPQHF; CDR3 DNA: TGTGCCAGCAGTGCCTCGACAGGGTACGGAAGCAATCAGCCCCAGCATTTT
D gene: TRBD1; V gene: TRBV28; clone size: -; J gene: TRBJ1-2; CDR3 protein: CASSPPGQGGANYGYTF; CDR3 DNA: TGTGCCAGCAGTCCCCCGGGACAGGGGGGAGCTAACTATGGCTACACCTTC
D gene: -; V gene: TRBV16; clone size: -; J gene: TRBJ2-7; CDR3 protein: CASSQSVLADSSYEQYF; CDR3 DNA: TGTGCCAGCAGCCAATCCGTTTTGGCAGACAGCTCCTACGAGCAGTACTTC
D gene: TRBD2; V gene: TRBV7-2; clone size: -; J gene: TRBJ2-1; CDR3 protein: CASSWTSGTYNEQFF; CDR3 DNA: TGTGCCAGCAGCTGGACTAGCGGGACCTACAATGAGCAGTTCTTC
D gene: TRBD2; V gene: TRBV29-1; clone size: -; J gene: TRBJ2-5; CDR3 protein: CSFVTSGQETQYF; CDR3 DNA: TGCAGCTTTGTGACTAGCGGCCAAGAGACCCAGTACTTC
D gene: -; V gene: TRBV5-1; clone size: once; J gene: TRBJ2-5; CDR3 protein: CASTKRQAFQETQYF; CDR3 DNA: TGCGCCAGCACCAAGCGACAGGCCTTTCAAGAGACCCAGTACTTC
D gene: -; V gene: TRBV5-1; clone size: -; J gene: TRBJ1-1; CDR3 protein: CASSLARRMNTEAFF; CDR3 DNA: TGCGCCAGCAGCTTGGCTCGCAGGATGAACACTGAAGCTTTCTTT
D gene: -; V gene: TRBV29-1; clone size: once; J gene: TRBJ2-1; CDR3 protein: CSVPTVRPYNEQFF; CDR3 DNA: TGCAGCGTCCCGACAGTGCGGCCCTACAATGAGCAGTTCTTC
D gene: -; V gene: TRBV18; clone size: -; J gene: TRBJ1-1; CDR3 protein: CASSDRNTEAFF; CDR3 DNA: TGTGCCAGCTCCGACCGTAACACTGAAGCTTTCTTT
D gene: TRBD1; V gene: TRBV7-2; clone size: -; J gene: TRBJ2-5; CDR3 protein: CASSTDRVLETQYF; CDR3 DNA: TGTGCCAGCAGCACGGACAGGGTTCTTGAGACCCAGTACTTC
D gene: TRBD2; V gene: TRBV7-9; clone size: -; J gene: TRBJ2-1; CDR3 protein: CASVAREIKHNEQFF; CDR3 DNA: TGTGCCAGTGTGGCGCGGGAGATAAAGCACAATGAGCAGTTCTTC
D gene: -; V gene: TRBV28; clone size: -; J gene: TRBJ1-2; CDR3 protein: CASSLPGSTRGYGYTF; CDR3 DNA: TGTGCCAGCAGCCTGCCTGGGTCCACACGGGGCTATGGCTACACCTTC